This T cell receptor beta chain stems from a study of cytomegalovirus exposure and HLA in healthy donors. Per the germline V gene, CDR1 is MGHRA and CDR2 is YSYEKL. The CDR3 has 15 amino acids. The germline V and J ends were trimmed by 1 base and 0 bases, with 10 bases remaining between them. This PCR relied on a set of 60 Vbeta primers and 13 Jbeta primers. Clones were sequenced by immunoSEQ multiplex PCR, and TCRdb holds only the in-frame ones, with some missing. The table shows about 130,000 clones, with just over 70% occurring only once. The sequenced sample consisted of PBMCs. The chain employs TRBV4-1 and TRBJ2-7; a possible D gene is TRBD2 (6 bases). The TCR comes from a woman in her sixties in good health and CMV-seropositive. The CDR3 spells CASSQVFGSSYEQYF. The CDR3 DNA reads TGCGCCAGCAGCCAAGTTTTCGGGAGCTCCTACGAGCAGTACTTC.